The clone carrying this T cell receptor (beta chain) showed up just a few times. The data stem from a study of T cells in Graves' hyperthyroidism and ophthalmopathy. If no ophthalmopathy progression occurred within 18 months, Graves' hyperthyroidism was stable. These patients, aged 18 to 65, had recently diagnosed hyperthyroidism lasting under 2 months. Uncontrolled infection, other autoimmune disease, pregnancy or lactation disqualified patients from enrolment. Clinicians diagnosed patients from clinical symptoms, serum thyroxine and TRAb, thyroid ultrasound and orbital computed tomography. RNA transcripts served as the template for amplifying TCR beta CDR3 regions. Initially, a first-round RT-PCR of the TCR CDR3 employed the HTBI primer set. TCRdb passed the multiplex PCR reads through MiXCR, listing each CDR3 protein once. The top ten hold nearly 8.5% of the sample, which has 560,000 or so distinct CDR3 sequences, 46% seen once.

This CDR3 has 14 amino acids. The chain is built from TRBV12-3 or TRBV12-4 and TRBJ1-5, with 8 bases matching TRBD1. Sequenced sample: peripheral blood or thyroid tissue (not recorded which). This sequence was found in a woman aged 18-35 years with Graves' hyperthyroidism. The DNA for the CDR3 is TGTGCTAGTTCTTGGACAGGGTACAATCAGCCCCAGCATTTT. Translating gives CASSWTGYNQPQHF.